This TCR beta chain was recovered during a study of OX40 agonist ivuxolimab in advanced cancers. General observations from the study: More expanded clones were found, on average, in CD8+ than in CD4+ T cells. Clonal expansion by week 6 occurred in CD4+ and CD8+ blood T cells (at 0.1 to 3.0 mg/kg). In the 0.1-3.0 mg/kg groups, partial responders showed among the lowest expansion.

In the case of this clone: Its cognate antigen is unknown.

The CDR3 sequence is 14 residues long. V shed 5 bases and J shed 1 base, with 11 bases lying between them. From germline, CDR1 is MDHEN and CDR2 SYDVKM. Profiling relied on immunoSEQ multiplex PCR, and the TCRdb table lists in-frame clones only, not all of them. Counted here are some 47,000 clones, approximately 79% occurring once; the ten biggest clones make up 1.5% to 2%. Researchers took blood at baseline, on cycle 4 day 1, and on cycle 7 day 1. Sequenced material: CD4+ or CD8+ T cells sorted from blood, taken in a trial of the OX40 agonist ivuxolimab. The clonotype originates from an adult with an advanced solid tumor such as melanoma, head and neck, liver or kidney cancer. The chain uses TRBV28 and TRBJ2-5; D is uncertain. CDR3 protein: CASSREWGQETQYF. The CDR3 nucleotides are TGTGCCAGCAGTCGCGAGTGGGGCCAAGAGACCCAGTACTTC.